These 32 T cell receptor beta chains were sequenced from one sample in a study of T cells in Graves' hyperthyroidism and ophthalmopathy. Regions amplified from RNA transcripts were the TCR beta CDR3 regions. Researchers ran a first-round RT-PCR on the TCR CDR3 using the HTBI primer set. TCRdb re-analysed the multiplex PCR reads in MiXCR, keeping a single row per CDR3 protein. The data contain a few hundred thousand distinct CDR3 sequences, under 60% of them seen just once; the ten biggest clones take up around 20%. Sequenced input: peripheral blood or thyroid tissue (not recorded which). The source of these receptors is an adult woman with Graves' disease, either hyperthyroidism or ophthalmopathy (not recorded which).

This clonotype was detected ten times or more. The chain links TRBV9 to TRBJ2-2; maybe TRBD1 (5 bases). The germline CDR1 and CDR2 sequences are SGDLS and YYNGEE. The germline V and J ends were trimmed by 3 bases and 5 bases, with 17 bases remaining between them. The CDR3 loop spans 16 amino acids. This chain's CDR3 is CASSALGQDGTGELFF. The DNA of the CDR3 is TGTGCCAGCAGCGCCCTCGGACAAGACGGGACCGGGGAGCTGTTTTTT.

This clonotype has at least ten counts. This chain joins TRBV27 and TRBJ1-1; D is undetermined. CDR3 size: 13 residues. Germline V gene lookup returns CDR1 MNHEY and CDR2 SMNVEV (reference sequence). V was pared by 8 bases and J by 3 bases, with 13 bases between. The CDR3 loop is CASGKIADTEAFF. In DNA form, the CDR3 reads TGTGCCAGCGGAAAGATTGCGGACACTGAAGCTTTCTTT.

As concerns this clonotype: A much larger clone lies a single base off, so this may be a read error. Here the CDR3 reads CASSLPLHF. The CDR3 nucleotides are TGTGCCAGCAGCTTACCCCTCCACTTT. The chain links TRBV7-9 to TRBJ1-6; D call uncertain. This CDR3 contains 9 residues. Germline V gene lookup returns CDR1 SEHNR and CDR2 FQNEAQ (reference sequence). Between the trimmed V and J ends, which lost 2 bases and 13 bases, there was a span of 0 bases.

In this sample, this clonotype turned up many times. This chain links TRBV10-3 with TRBJ2-2, with TRBD2 as a possible D gene (5 bases). This CDR3 contains 14 residues. The V and J ends lost 4 bases and 4 bases respectively, with 10 bases between them. CDR1 is ENHRY, CDR2 SYGVKD, per germline. The CDR3 spells CAISVGEGTGELFF. The DNA of the CDR3 is TGTGCCATCAGTGTAGGCGAGGGCACCGGGGAGCTGTTTTTT.

This clonotype was found a few times. The chain recombines TRBV7-9 with TRBJ2-1; no reliable D call. Trimming took 5 bases from V and 8 from J, leaving 13 bases between them. There are 13 residues in the CDR3. CDR1 is SEHNR, CDR2 FQNEAQ, per germline (reference sequence). The CDR3 here is CASSAASVDEQFF. Here the CDR3 DNA reads TGTGCCAGCAGCGCCGCGTCAGTGGATGAGCAGTTCTTC.

The V call is TRBV2, the J call TRBJ2-2; D may be TRBD2 (5 bases). The V end lost 6 bases, the J end lost 5 bases, and 16 bases lay between the germline ends. The CDR3 spans 15 residues. Germline CDR1 SNHLY, CDR2 FYNNEI. The CDR3 sequence is CASSQVGLKTGELFF. The CDR3 DNA sequence: TGTGCCAGCAGCCAAGTCGGACTTAAAACCGGGGAGCTGTTTTTT.

This clonotype showed up many times. The chain is built from TRBV5-1 and TRBJ2-7; D ambiguous. The CDR3 sequence is 16 residues long. Germline lookup yields CDR1 SGHRS and CDR2 YFSETQ. V dropped 4 bases and J dropped 2 bases, with 19 bases sitting between them. The CDR3 here is CASSAFSGMGTYEQYF. Written as DNA, the CDR3 is TGCGCCAGCAGCGCGTTCAGTGGGATGGGTACCTACGAGCAGTACTTC. The full variable domain, rest sourced from reference TRBV5-1 and TRBJ2-7, is KAGVTQTPRYLIKTRGQQVTLSCSPISGHRSVSWYQQTPGQGLQFLFEYFSETQRNKGNFPGRFSGRQFSNSRSEMNVSTLELGDSALYLCASSAFSGMGTYEQYFGPGTRLTVT.

This clonotype was recorded once. The rearrangement links TRBV2 to TRBJ2-2; TRBD2 aligns across 7 bases. In germline, CDR1 is SNHLY, CDR2 FYNNEI. The CDR3 has 16 residues. Losses at the gene ends were 2 bases for V and 4 bases for J; bases not matched to a gene: 7. The CDR3: CASSEKGGATTGELFF. The DNA for the CDR3 is TGTGCCAGCAGTGAAAAGGGAGGGGCGACCACCGGGGAGCTGTTTTTT.

Ten or more counts support this clonotype. The chain joins TRBV7-9 to TRBJ1-2, with D perhaps matching TRBD1 (5 bases). This CDR3 contains 13 residues. With 5 bases removed from V and 10 bases from J, the gap between germline ends came to 17 bases. CDR1 SEHNR and CDR2 FQNEAQ come from the germline V gene (reference sequence). CDR3 DNA: TGTGCCAGCAGCACACCGCAGGGATTGGACTACACCTTC. It specifies CASSTPQGLDYTF. Combining the CDR3 with reference TRBV7-9 and TRBJ1-2 gives the whole variable domain DTGVSQNPRHKITKRGQNVTFRCDPISEHNRLYWYRQTLGQGPEFLTYFQNEAQLEKSRLLSDRFSAERPKGSFSTLEIQRTEQGDSAMYLCASSTPQGLDYTFGSGTRLTVV.

The chain recombines TRBV15 with TRBJ1-5, with unresolved D. CDR3 length: 14 residues. V lost 3 bases to trimming and J lost 14 bases, with 20 bases between them. Germline CDR1 is LNHNV and CDR2 is YYDKDF (reference sequence). CDR3 bases: TGTGCCACCAGCAGGGGCATGGGTATGGCGTACGAGCATTTT. Amino acid sequence: CATSRGMGMAYEHF.

This clonotype was found many times. V and J are TRBV5-1 and TRBJ2-7; 11 bases are a match to TRBD1. This CDR3 region has 18 residues. Germline lookup yields CDR1 SGHRS and CDR2 YFSETQ. V dropped 0 bases and J dropped 0; count of bases not matched to a gene: 8. The CDR3 loop is CASSLGNTGTGGSYEQYF. In DNA form, the CDR3 reads TGCGCCAGCAGCTTGGGGAACACTGGGACAGGGGGCTCCTACGAGCAGTACTTC.

The chain uses TRBV29-1 and TRBJ1-2; 8 bases are a match to TRBD1. Trimming removed 4 bases from V and 1 base from J; junction bases left unmatched: 14. The CDR3 loop spans 17 amino acids. The V gene's germline CDR1 is SQVTM and CDR2 ANQGSEA. CDR3 nucleotides: TGCAGCGTTGTAGGTCACAGGGGGGGGGGAGTTAACTATGGCTACACCTTC. Translation: CSVVGHRGGGVNYGYTF.

This clonotype was detected only once. The J gene is TRBJ1-1, the V gene TRBV25-1; D gene unclear. V gave up 6 bases and J gave up 6 bases, with 11 bases separating them. Germline V gene sequence: CDR1 MGHDK, CDR2 SYGVNS. This CDR3 contains 12 residues. This CDR3 reads CASRIDASEAFF. CDR3 coding DNA: TGTGCCAGCAGGATCGATGCCTCTGAAGCTTTCTTT. The full variable domain, completed using reference TRBV25-1 and TRBJ1-1, is EADIYQTPRYLVIGTGKKITLECSQTMGHDKMYWYQQDPGMELHLIHYSYGVNSTEKGDLSSESTVSRIRTEHFPLTLESARPSHTSQYLCASRIDASEAFFGQGTRLTVV.

The table lists this clonotype with many counts. The rearrangement links TRBV6-5 to TRBJ1-3; D is undetermined. The CDR3 is 15 residues long. V lost 10 bases, J lost 2 bases, and 18 bases lay in between. In germline, CDR1 is MNHEY, CDR2 SVGAGI. Written as DNA, the CDR3 is TGTGCCACCAAGGATGAGGGAAGAACTGGAAACACCATATATTTT. This sequence encodes CATKDEGRTGNTIYF.

The V and J genes are TRBV7-9 and TRBJ1-3; the match to TRBD1 covers 7 bases. The CDR3 is 15 residues long. Germline V gene lookup returns CDR1 SEHNR and CDR2 FQNEAQ (reference sequence). V lost 6 bases, J lost 2 bases, and 7 bases stayed unmatched. CDR3 in amino acids: CASRPTTGTGNTIYF. CDR3 DNA sequence: TGTGCCAGCAGACCTACGACAGGGACTGGAAACACCATATATTTT.

V gene TRBV3-1 combines with J gene TRBJ2-5; 7 bases agree with TRBD1. Germline assignment: CDR1 LGHDT and CDR2 YNNKEL (reference sequence). V lost 5 bases to trimming and J lost 0 bases; unmatched junction nucleotides: 9. The CDR3 length is 16 residues. The DNA for the CDR3 is TGTGCCAGCAGCTCAAACCGGGACAGCCACCAAGAGACCCAGTACTTC. It codes for CASSSNRDSHQETQYF.

V and J are TRBV20-1 and TRBJ1-5; possible D gene TRBD1, 6 bases. V was cut by 6 bases and J by 5 bases, with 20 bases left in between. Germline V gene sequence: CDR1 DFQATT, CDR2 SNEGSKA (reference sequence). This CDR3 has 15 amino acids. Here the CDR3 DNA reads TGCAGTGCCACTCGGGGCCCTGGGGGCGATCAGCCCCAGCATTTT. Residues: CSATRGPGGDQPQHF.

The chain links TRBV2 to TRBJ2-7, with 9 positions matching TRBD1. This CDR3 comprises 13 residues. The ends lost 8 bases at V and 4 bases at J; junction bases unmatched: 6. Germline lookup yields CDR1 SNHLY and CDR2 FYNNEI. CDR3 region: CASQQGAGYEQYF. CDR3 nucleotide sequence: TGTGCCAGCCAACAGGGGGCAGGTTACGAGCAGTACTTC.

V and J are TRBV20-1 and TRBJ2-5, with D possibly being TRBD2 (7 bases). Germline-derived CDR1 and CDR2 are DFQATT and SNEGSKA (reference sequence). This CDR3 region has 13 residues. V dropped 6 bases and J dropped 9 bases, with 20 bases sitting between them. This CDR3 is CSARRQAGGSQYF. In DNA form, the CDR3 reads TGCAGTGCCAGGCGACAGGCCGGGGGGTCCCAGTACTTC.

The chain employs TRBV5-1 and TRBJ1-1; possible D gene TRBD1, 5 bases. Germline assignment: CDR1 SGHRS and CDR2 YFSETQ. This CDR3 contains 11 residues. Trimming pared 4 bases from V and 8 bases from J, leaving 9 bases between. CDR3 residues: CASSRGQEAFF. CDR3 in DNA: TGCGCCAGCAGCCGGGGCCAGGAAGCTTTCTTT.

With respect to this clonotype: The conserved closing phenylalanine or tryptophan is absent in this CDR3, likely reflecting a read error. The DNA is left out, because the CDR3 cannot be placed on it with certainty; the CDR3 is given as TCRdb lists it. J is TRBJ2-6 and V is TRBV11-2. The germline gives CDR1 SGHAT, CDR2 FQNNGV. Both ends counted, the CDR3 spans 11 residues. CDR3 sequence reads: CASSLDDSWTY.

The chain employs TRBV20-1 and TRBJ2-5; TRBD2 matches at 10 bases. With V trimmed by 2 bases and J by 4 bases, 4 bases remained unmatched. CDR1 is DFQATT and CDR2 is SNEGSKA in the germline V gene (reference sequence). There are 14 residues in the CDR3. The CDR3 DNA follows: TGCAGTGCTAGACTAGCGGGAGAGGGAGAGACCCAGTACTTC. It encodes CSARLAGEGETQYF.

The rearrangement uses TRBV20-1 and TRBJ1-4; D is ambiguous. The V gene's germline CDR1 is DFQATT and CDR2 SNEGSKA (reference sequence). The CDR3 contains 12 residues. The V end was cut by 6 bases, the J end by 8 bases, with 13 bases between. The CDR3 DNA reads as TGCAGTGCAGGAGGGAGCGGGGAAAAACTGTTTTTT. Translation: CSAGGSGEKLFF.

This clonotype has only a few counts. A clone one base away is much larger, so this may be a read error. Because it lacks the conserved phenylalanine or tryptophan at the end, this CDR3 is likely a read error. V usage is TRBV20-1 and J usage is TRBJ1-2; TRBD1 agrees at 7 bases. V lost 2 bases to trimming and J lost 3 bases; unmatched junction nucleotides: 6. The CDR3 extends over 14 amino acids. The germline CDR1 and CDR2 sequences are DFQATT and SNEGSKA (reference sequence). CDR3 sequence: CSARSRQGDYGYTL. CDR3 nucleotides: TGCAGTGCTAGAAGCCGACAGGGAGACTATGGCTACACCCTC.

There are many counts of this clonotype. The rearrangement uses TRBV2 and TRBJ2-3, with D maybe TRBD2 (6 bases). V was clipped by 6 bases and J by 0 bases, with 10 bases between them. Germline V gene data show CDR1 as SNHLY and CDR2 as FYNNEI. The CDR3 consists of 14 residues. CDR3: CASRQSGSTDTQYF. The CDR3 DNA reads as TGTGCCAGCAGGCAAAGCGGGAGCACAGATACGCAGTATTTT.

This chain connects TRBV20-1 to TRBJ2-3, with D perhaps being TRBD1 or TRBD2 (5 bases each). CDR1 is DFQATT, CDR2 SNEGSKA, per germline (reference sequence). The CDR3 consists of 14 residues. V lost 3 bases to trimming and J lost 2 bases, with 12 bases between them. The CDR3 region has the DNA TGCAGTGCTAGCGCACGGGACCCCACAGATACGCAGTATTTT. This codes for CSASARDPTDTQYF.

This clonotype was seen many times. The chain is built from TRBV29-1 and TRBJ1-2; TRBD1 matches 7 bases. CDR3 size: 12 residues. V shed 3 bases and J 4 bases; nucleotides not matched to a gene: 2. The germline V gene has CDR1 SQVTM and CDR2 ANQGSEA. The CDR3 here is CSVDGTAYGYTF. The CDR3 bases are TGCAGCGTTGACGGGACAGCCTATGGCTACACCTTC.

The rearrangement links TRBV19 to TRBJ1-1, with 7 bases matching TRBD1. Germline assignment: CDR1 LNHDA and CDR2 SQIVND (reference sequence). The CDR3 extends over 15 amino acids. Trimming removed 5 bases from V and 1 base from J; junction bases left unmatched: 7. The CDR3 here is CASSAWDRPNTEAFF. The CDR3, as DNA: TGTGCCAGTAGTGCCTGGGACAGACCGAACACTGAAGCTTTCTTT.

This clonotype was recorded many times. The rearrangement uses TRBV2 and TRBJ2-7; tentatively, D is TRBD1 or TRBD2 (5 bases each). Between the trimmed V and J ends, which lost 6 bases and 5 bases, there was a span of 17 bases. The CDR3 runs 14 residues. CDR1 and CDR2 (germline): SNHLY, FYNNEI. The CDR3 nucleotides read TGTGCCAGCAGATCCCCGGCTGGGGGACACGAGCAGTACTTC. Translating gives CASRSPAGGHEQYF.

This clonotype was seen at least ten times. This chain links TRBV4-1 with TRBJ1-5; 9 nucleotides agree with TRBD1. After removal of 2 bases from V and 7 bases from J, the junction contained 3 bases not matched to a gene. The CDR3 length is 14 residues. The germline V gene has CDR1 MGHRA and CDR2 YSYEKL. CDR3 protein: CASSQTGGVQPQHF. CDR3 nucleotide sequence: TGCGCCAGCAGCCAAACAGGGGGCGTGCAGCCCCAGCATTTT.

This clonotype was counted many times. The chain links TRBV7-9 to TRBJ1-1, with D hard to call. CDR1 SEHNR and CDR2 FQNEAQ come from the germline V gene (reference sequence). The CDR3 is made up of 14 amino acids. The V gene lost 5 bases and the J gene lost 0 bases, with 10 bases spanning the gap. CDR3 sequence (DNA): TGTGCCAGCAGCGGGAGGACCATGAACACTGAAGCTTTCTTT. It is translated as CASSGRTMNTEAFF.

This clonotype was seen many times. V and J are TRBV5-6 and TRBJ2-5; TRBD2 agrees at 13 bases. The J segment lost 2 bases and the V segment lost 4 bases, leaving 2 bases of the junction unmatched. The CDR3 runs to 15 residues. Germline V gene sequence: CDR1 SGHDT, CDR2 YYEEEE. CDR3 loop: CASSGLAGVQETQYF. For the CDR3, the DNA is TGTGCCAGCAGCGGACTAGCGGGGGTTCAAGAGACCCAGTACTTC.